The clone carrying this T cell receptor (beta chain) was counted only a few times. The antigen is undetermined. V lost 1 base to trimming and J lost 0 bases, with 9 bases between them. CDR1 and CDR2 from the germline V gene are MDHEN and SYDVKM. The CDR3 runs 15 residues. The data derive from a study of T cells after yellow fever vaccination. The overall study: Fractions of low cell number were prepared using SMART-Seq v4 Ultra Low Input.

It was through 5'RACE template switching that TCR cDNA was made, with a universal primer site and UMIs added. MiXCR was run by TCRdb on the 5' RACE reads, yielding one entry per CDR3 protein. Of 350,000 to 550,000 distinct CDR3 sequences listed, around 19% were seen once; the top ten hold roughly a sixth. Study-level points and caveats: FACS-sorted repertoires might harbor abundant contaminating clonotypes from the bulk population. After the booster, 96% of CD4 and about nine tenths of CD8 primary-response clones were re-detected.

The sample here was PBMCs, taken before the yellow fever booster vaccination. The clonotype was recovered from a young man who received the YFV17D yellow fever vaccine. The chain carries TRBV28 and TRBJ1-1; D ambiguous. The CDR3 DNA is TGTGCCAGCAGTTTATTGGGGAGGGTGAACACTGAAGCTTTCTTT. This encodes CASSLLGRVNTEAFF.